The 26 T cell receptor beta chains presented below share a single source sample, sequenced in a study of blood T cell repertoires in COVID-19. Sequencing used immunoSEQ multiplex PCR; TCRdb keeps in-frame clones, though not all of them. The sample contains about 44,000 clones, about 81% of which appear only once. Material: peripheral blood. The receptors originated from a human donor in a cohort sampled during active COVID-19.

This clone was observed a few times. V usage is TRBV19 and J usage is TRBJ2-5; 7 bases agree with TRBD2. The CDR3 runs 16 residues. The germline V gene has CDR1 LNHDA and CDR2 SQIVND (reference sequence). V gave up 0 bases and J gave up 3 bases; unmatched junction bases: 7. The CDR3 sequence: CASSIDRPSGKETQYF. CDR3 DNA: TGTGCCAGTAGTATAGATCGACCTAGCGGCAAAGAGACCCAGTACTTC.

The chain couples TRBV5-1 to TRBJ1-1, with D hard to call. The CDR3 length is 16 residues. Germline lookup yields CDR1 SGHRS and CDR2 YFSETQ. With 4 bases removed from V and 1 base from J, the gap between germline ends came to 17 bases. The CDR3 DNA reads as TGCGCCAGCAGCCTAACTAGGGCGGCGACGAACACTGAAGCTTTCTTT. Translated: CASSLTRAATNTEAFF.

The rearrangement uses TRBV4-1 and TRBJ1-6, with D unclear. The CDR3 contains 18 residues. Germline CDR1 reads MGHRA; CDR2 reads YSYEKL. V was trimmed by 0 bases and J by 5 bases, leaving 17 bases between them. The DNA of the CDR3 is TGCGCCAGCAGCCAAGACGCGGGGTGGGCGGTTGATAATTCACCCCTCCACTTT. Amino acid sequence: CASSQDAGWAVDNSPLHF.

The chain joins TRBV19 to TRBJ1-5; D gene ambiguous. V shed 2 bases and J shed 7 bases, with 24 bases lying between them. The CDR3 is 18 residues long. Germline V gene data show CDR1 as LNHDA and CDR2 as SQIVND (reference sequence). DNA for the CDR3: TGTGCCAGTAGTATATGGGCCCTTTTAAATACTCCTGGACAGCCCCAGCATTTT. As protein: CASSIWALLNTPGQPQHF.

This rearrangement joins TRBV11-3 to TRBJ2-3; a weak D match, TRBD1 (5 bases). The V gene lost 0 bases and the J gene lost 0 bases, with 7 bases spanning the gap. The CDR3 is 15 amino acids. Germline loops: CDR1 SGHNT, CDR2 YENEEA. The CDR3 nucleotides read TGTGCCAGCAGCTTAGAGGGGCGCAGCACAGATACGCAGTATTTT. It specifies CASSLEGRSTDTQYF.

The chain uses TRBV9 and TRBJ1-1; 9 bases fit TRBD1. Germline V gene lookup returns CDR1 SGDLS and CDR2 YYNGEE. CDR3 length: 15 amino acids. The V segment lost 4 bases and the J segment 2 bases; nucleotides outside the gene matches: 6. CDR3 residues: CASSTGGVGNTEAFF. The CDR3 nucleotides are TGTGCCAGCAGCACAGGGGGCGTAGGAAACACTGAAGCTTTCTTT.

The rearrangement uses TRBV28 and TRBJ1-6; weak D call: TRBD1 (6 bases). This CDR3 is 15 amino acids long. Trimming took off 9 bases at V and 6 bases at J, with 18 bases between the two ends. The germline gives CDR1 MDHEN, CDR2 SYDVKM. DNA for the CDR3: TGTGCCAGTGTAGCCAGGGACATTCCTAATTCACCCCTCCACTTT. Its translation: CASVARDIPNSPLHF.

The chain is built from TRBV27 and TRBJ2-1; 12 bases are a match to TRBD2. Trimming took 1 base from V and 0 from J; bases not matched to a gene: 4. The CDR3 sequence is 18 residues long. The germline V gene has CDR1 MNHEY and CDR2 SMNVEV (reference sequence). The chain's CDR3 is CASSLLTSGGYSYNEQFF. Written as DNA, the CDR3 is TGTGCCAGCAGTTTATTGACTAGCGGGGGTTACTCCTACAATGAGCAGTTCTTC.

This clone was seen a single time. The chain is built from TRBV11-3 and TRBJ2-1, with TRBD1 matching 10 bases. CDR3 length equals 15 residues. Germline trimming cut 2 bases from V and 12 bases from J; bases unmatched to any gene: 10. CDR1 and CDR2 from the germline V gene are SGHNT and YENEEA. In nucleotides, the CDR3 is TGTGCCAGCAGCTTAACGGGACAGGGGTTGTCTCGGCAGTTCTTC. Amino acids: CASSLTGQGLSRQFF.

The chain couples TRBV18 to TRBJ2-2; D call uncertain. Trimming shortened V by 6 bases and J by 0 bases, and 11 bases separated the two germline ends. Germline V gene lookup returns CDR1 KGHSH and CDR2 LQKENI. The CDR3 is 15 amino acids. The CDR3 region has the DNA TGTGCCAGCTCTCTTGAAACAGCGAACACCGGGGAGCTGTTTTTT. Protein product: CASSLETANTGELFF.

The CDR3 region has the DNA TGTGCCAGTAGTAGGCAGAATCAACTGTTTTTT. Amino acids: CASSRQNQLFF. V and J are TRBV19 and TRBJ1-4, with D unresolved. V gave up 4 bases and J gave up 12 bases, with 9 bases separating them. The germline V gene encodes CDR1 LNHDA and CDR2 SQIVND (reference sequence). The CDR3 extends over 11 amino acids.

The chain combines TRBV19 with TRBJ2-7; perhaps TRBD1 as D (5 bases). This CDR3 has 15 residues. The germline CDR1 and CDR2 sequences are LNHDA and SQIVND (reference sequence). V was pared by 0 bases and J by 2 bases, with 11 bases between. The DNA of the CDR3 is TGTGCCAGTAGTATAGATCCGGCAGGGACCTACGAGCAGTACTTC. Encoded protein: CASSIDPAGTYEQYF.

This clone was detected once. J is TRBJ1-3 and V is TRBV4-1; D remains unclear. V dropped 2 bases and J dropped 3 bases, with 17 bases sitting between them. CDR1 is MGHRA, CDR2 YSYEKL, per germline. The CDR3 totals 17 residues. As DNA, the CDR3 is TGCGCCAGCAGCCAACCCACCCGAGGGCGGGATGGAAACACCATATATTTT. It yields the protein CASSQPTRGRDGNTIYF.

The gene calls are TRBV3-1 (or the pseudogene TRBV3-2) and TRBJ1-2, with D possibly being TRBD1 (6 bases). Germline-derived CDR1 and CDR2 are LGHDT and YNNKEL (reference sequence). This CDR3 has 15 residues. Trimming removed 1 base from V and 4 bases from J, with 13 bases in between. The CDR3 DNA reads TGTGCCAGCAGCCAAGGGGTTATACAGGGCTATGGCTACACCTTC. It is translated as CASSQGVIQGYGYTF.

This sequence joins TRBV20-1 and TRBJ1-2; D remains ambiguous. This CDR3 has 13 residues. Per the germline V gene, CDR1 is DFQATT and CDR2 is SNEGSKA (reference sequence). V lost 3 bases to trimming and J lost 8 bases, with 16 bases between them. The CDR3 spells CSASPPGGRGYTF. As DNA, the CDR3 is TGCAGTGCTAGTCCCCCGGGTGGCCGCGGCTACACCTTC.

This sequence joins TRBV6-2 or TRBV6-3 and TRBJ2-1; TRBD2 agrees at 12 bases. Per the germline V gene, CDR1 is MNHEY and CDR2 is SVGEGT. With V trimmed by 6 bases and J by 7 bases, 16 bases remained unmatched. This CDR3 has 18 residues. The CDR3 reads CASSPPGLAGGPRNEQFF. The CDR3 DNA follows: TGTGCCAGCAGCCCCCCGGGGCTAGCGGGGGGGCCGAGGAATGAGCAGTTCTTC.

V and J are TRBV3-1 (or the pseudogene TRBV3-2) and TRBJ1-1; 11 nucleotides match TRBD1. V was pared by 2 bases and J by 4 bases, with 6 bases of the junction left unmatched. Germline lookup yields CDR1 LGHDT and CDR2 YNNKEL (reference sequence). CDR3 size: 16 residues. CDR3 DNA: TGTGCCAGCAGCCAATACGGAGGGACAGGGGGCACTGAAGCTTTCTTT. Residues: CASSQYGGTGGTEAFF.

The rearrangement uses TRBV9 and TRBJ2-5; D not certain. The CDR3 covers 15 residues. The V end lost 0 bases, the J end lost 2 bases, and 11 bases lay between the germline ends. In germline, CDR1 is SGDLS, CDR2 YYNGEE. The CDR3 bases are TGTGCCAGCAGCGTAGGTCAACTCGGTCAAGAGACCCAGTACTTC. It translates to CASSVGQLGQETQYF. Full variable domain (outside the CDR3, taken from reference TRBV9 and TRBJ2-5): DSGVTQTPKHLITATGQRVTLRCSPRSGDLSVYWYQQSLDQGLQFLIQYYNGEERAKGNILERFSAQQFPDLHSELNLSSLELGDSALYFCASSVGQLGQETQYFGPGTRLLVL.

The chain employs TRBV24-1 and TRBJ2-7; tentative D call: TRBD1 (5 bases). The CDR3 sequence is 17 residues long. V was shortened by 2 bases and J by 1 base, with 17 bases between the two germline ends. Germline CDR1 is KGHDR and CDR2 is SFDVKD. The CDR3 coding sequence is TGTGCCACCAGTGATTCCCCACATCTAGGGGTGTCCTACGAGCAGTACGTC. Translation gives CATSDSPHLGVSYEQYV.

J is TRBJ2-3 and V is TRBV5-6; the match to TRBD1 covers 10 bases. Germline values: CDR1 SGHDT, CDR2 YYEEEE. V gave up 3 bases and J gave up 8 bases; unmatched junction bases: 9. This CDR3 comprises 15 residues. The CDR3 region has the DNA TGTGCCAGCAGCTGGACAGGGGGAATCTTTGGTACGCAGTATTTT. This sequence encodes CASSWTGGIFGTQYF.

The V call is TRBV5-8, the J call TRBJ1-4; 7 bases fit TRBD1. CDR3 length equals 14 residues. V was clipped by 7 bases and J by 7 bases; unmatched bases: 10. CDR1 is SGHTS, CDR2 YDEGEE, per germline. The CDR3: CASSERGRGEKLFF. The CDR3, as DNA: TGTGCCAGCTCAGAGAGGGGGCGCGGTGAAAAACTGTTTTTT.

The rearrangement joins TRBV19 to TRBJ1-4; weak D call: TRBD1 (6 bases). Germline CDR1 reads LNHDA; CDR2 reads SQIVND (reference sequence). This CDR3 is 15 amino acids long. V was cut by 3 bases and J by 0 bases, with 8 bases left in between. CDR3 region: CASSIGQTTNEKLFF. CDR3 bases: TGTGCCAGTAGTATTGGACAGACAACTAATGAAAAACTGTTTTTT. The whole variable domain, filled in from reference TRBV19 and TRBJ1-4, reads DGGITQSPKYLFRKEGQNVTLSCEQNLNHDAMYWYRQDPGQGLRLIYYSQIVNDFQKGDIAEGYSVSREKKESFPLTVTSAQKNPTAFYLCASSIGQTTNEKLFFGSGTQLSVL.

The chain couples TRBV3-1 (or the pseudogene TRBV3-2) to TRBJ1-6, with TRBD1 identical over 9 bases. Germline V gives CDR1 LGHDT, CDR2 YNNKEL (reference sequence). The CDR3 has 17 residues. Germline trimming cut 2 bases from V and 3 bases from J; bases unmatched to any gene: 5. CDR3 region: CASSQRQTGGYNSPLHF. The CDR3 bases are TGTGCCAGCAGCCAACGTCAGACAGGGGGCTATAATTCACCCCTCCACTTT.

The V call is TRBV6-2 or TRBV6-3, the J call TRBJ2-7; D is unclear. Germline V CDR1 and CDR2: MNHEY, SVGEGT. CDR3 length equals 11 residues. V was trimmed by 4 bases and J by 3 bases, leaving 4 bases between them. Written as DNA, the CDR3 is TGTGCCAGCAGTTCGCGCTACGAGCAGTACTTC. It codes for CASSSRYEQYF.

V usage is TRBV5-5 and J usage is TRBJ1-5; 11 positions agree with TRBD1. Germline V lookup: CDR1 SGHKS, CDR2 YYEKEE (reference sequence). The CDR3 length is 15 residues. Losses at the gene ends were 2 bases for V and 4 bases for J; bases not matched to a gene: 2. This CDR3 is CASSLGTGGNQPQHF. CDR3 nucleotides: TGTGCCAGCAGCTTAGGGACAGGGGGGAATCAGCCCCAGCATTTT.

This rearrangement joins TRBV5-1 to TRBJ2-7; tentatively, D is TRBD1 (5 bases). Per the germline V gene, CDR1 is SGHRS and CDR2 is YFSETQ. The germline V and J ends were trimmed by 0 bases and 2 bases, with 12 bases remaining between them. The CDR3 has 15 residues. In nucleotides, the CDR3 is TGCGCCAGCAGCTTGGAAGCAGGGAATACCTACGAGCAGTACTTC. Residues: CASSLEAGNTYEQYF.